One sample yielded the 31 T cell receptor beta chains listed below, sequenced in a study of shared T cell receptors in the human thymus. Data came from immunoSEQ multiplex PCR; TCRdb stores just in-frame clones and leaves some out. Of more than 550,000 clones listed, roughly 85% are singletons. In addition, the sample was reused for a study of human thymus T cells.

The specimen was thymocytes. The origin of the receptors is a girl in the first two years of life with a congenital heart defect.

The V gene is TRBV7-2, the J gene TRBJ1-6; D is possibly TRBD1 (5 bases). The CDR3 length is 15 residues. The germline CDR1 and CDR2 sequences are SGHTA and FQGNSA. V was trimmed by 1 base and J by 7 bases, leaving 11 bases between them. The CDR3 is CASSLGQGPNSPLHF. The CDR3 DNA sequence: TGTGCCAGCAGCTTAGGGCAGGGCCCAAATTCACCCCTCCACTTT.

This clone was detected a few times. The chain carries TRBV5-6 and TRBJ1-1, with D unclear. Between the trimmed V and J ends, which lost 1 base and 7 bases, there was a span of 20 bases. Germline lookup yields CDR1 SGHDT and CDR2 YYEEEE. The CDR3 spans 16 residues. DNA for the CDR3: TGTGCCAGCAGCTTGACAGTCTCGGCCAACTTCGATGAAGCTTTCTTT. Amino acids: CASSLTVSANFDEAFF.

The V call is TRBV6-4, the J call TRBJ2-2; D is perhaps TRBD1 (6 bases). The length of the CDR3 is 14 residues. Germline V gene lookup returns CDR1 MRHNA and CDR2 SNTAGT. The V end lost 2 bases, the J end lost 5 bases, and 9 bases lay between the germline ends. CDR3 amino acids: CASSDPQGTGELFF. DNA for the CDR3: TGTGCCAGCAGTGACCCACAGGGAACCGGGGAGCTGTTTTTT.

This sequence joins TRBV4-1 and TRBJ1-2, with D possibly being TRBD1 (6 bases). Germline V gene data show CDR1 as MGHRA and CDR2 as YSYEKL. V shed 4 bases and J shed 0 bases, with 15 bases lying between them. The length of the CDR3 is 16 residues. The CDR3 DNA reads as TGCGCCAGCAGCCCTTGGACAGAAGAGACTAACTATGGCTACACCTTC. Protein: CASSPWTEETNYGYTF.

This chain links TRBV13 with TRBJ2-7, with D uncertain. CDR3 length: 16 residues. Per germline, CDR1 PRHDT and CDR2 FYEKMQ (reference sequence). The V end lost 4 bases, the J end lost 5 bases, and 21 bases lay between the germline ends. This chain's CDR3 is CASSSSARLRFDEQYF. CDR3 DNA sequence: TGTGCCAGCAGCTCAAGCGCTAGACTCCGATTTGACGAGCAGTACTTC.

The chain joins TRBV29-1 to TRBJ2-1, with TRBD1 matching 10 bases. Unmatched junction bases numbered 3, after V lost 3 bases and J lost 4 bases. This CDR3 region has 14 residues. Germline values: CDR1 SQVTM, CDR2 ANQGSEA. CDR3 sequence reads: CSVERDRGYNEQFF. The CDR3 DNA sequence: TGCAGCGTTGAGAGGGACAGGGGTTACAATGAGCAGTTCTTC.

This chain connects TRBV30 to TRBJ1-3; 8 bases fit TRBD1. The CDR3 contains 13 residues. CDR1 is GTSNPN, CDR2 SVGIG, per germline (reference sequence). The CDR3 nucleotides are TGTGCATCGGACAGGGCAAAAGGAAACACCATATATTTT. This encodes CASDRAKGNTIYF.

The CDR3 spells CASSPPSGEGSYNEQFF. CDR3 in DNA: TGTGCCAGCTCACCACCATCAGGGGAAGGGTCCTACAATGAGCAGTTCTTC. The chain combines TRBV18 with TRBJ2-1, with D maybe TRBD1 (6 bases). The V end was cut by 0 bases, the J end by 1 base, with 13 bases between. CDR1 KGHSH and CDR2 LQKENI come from the germline V gene. This CDR3 has 17 amino acids.

The rearrangement uses TRBV27 and TRBJ1-3, with TRBD1 matching 9 bases. Germline V gives CDR1 MNHEY, CDR2 SMNVEV (reference sequence). V was clipped by 6 bases and J by 0 bases; unmatched bases: 15. CDR3 length equals 19 residues. The CDR3 coding sequence is TGTGCCAGCAGGGAGGGACAGGGTGTAAAAGGTCCCTCTGGAAACACCATATATTTT. Encoded protein: CASREGQGVKGPSGNTIYF.

This sequence joins TRBV11-2 and TRBJ1-1; the D gene is possibly TRBD1 (6 bases). CDR1 is SGHAT and CDR2 is FQNNGV in the germline V gene. The V gene lost 5 bases and the J gene lost 1 base, with 11 bases spanning the gap. The CDR3 runs 14 residues. The CDR3 bases are TGTGCCAGCAGCGCTGGACAGACGAACACTGAAGCTTTCTTT. Protein product: CASSAGQTNTEAFF.

The chain joins TRBV14 to TRBJ2-7; D possibly corresponds to TRBD1 (5 bases). The length of the CDR3 is 12 residues. Germline V gene data show CDR1 as SGHDN and CDR2 as FVKESK. Trimming removed 4 bases from V and 8 bases from J, with 12 bases in between. The CDR3 here is CASSPGREKQYF. For the CDR3, the DNA is TGTGCCAGCAGCCCGGGCAGGGAAAAGCAGTACTTC.

The chain carries TRBV28 and TRBJ1-5, with 10 bases aligning to TRBD1. Germline CDR1 and CDR2: MDHEN and SYDVKM. V shed 4 bases, J shed 0 bases, and the junction held 9 bases outside the gene matches. The CDR3 is 18 residues long. Here the CDR3 reads CASSSGQGLPYSNQPQHF. CDR3 sequence (DNA): TGTGCCAGCAGTTCGGGACAGGGGTTGCCGTATAGCAATCAGCCCCAGCATTTT. Supplemented by reference TRBV28 and TRBJ1-5, the full variable domain reads DVKVTQSSRYLVKRTGEKVFLECVQDMDHENMFWYRQDPGLGLRLIYFSYDVKMKEKGDIPEGYSVSREKKERFSLILESASTNQTSMYLCASSSGQGLPYSNQPQHFGDGTRLSIL.

This clone was seen only a few times. The V call is TRBV4-1, the J call TRBJ1-1; D gene uncertain. The V end lost 2 bases, the J end lost 2 bases, and 12 bases lay between the germline ends. Germline V gene sequence: CDR1 MGHRA, CDR2 YSYEKL. This CDR3 contains 15 residues. The CDR3: CASSQSAGYNTEAFF. As DNA, the CDR3 is TGCGCCAGCAGCCAATCGGCCGGGTATAACACTGAAGCTTTCTTT.

This chain links TRBV18 with TRBJ2-7, with TRBD2 as a possible D gene (5 bases). Trimming left V 3 bases short and J 2 bases short, with 11 bases between. CDR3 size: 14 residues. Per germline, CDR1 KGHSH and CDR2 LQKENI. The CDR3 coding sequence is TGTGCCAGCTCACCTCAGGAGGTCGCCTACGAGCAGTACTTC. Translated: CASSPQEVAYEQYF.

The chain couples TRBV27 to TRBJ2-7, with a tentative D call TRBD1 (7 bases). CDR1 and CDR2 (germline): MNHEY, SMNVEV (reference sequence). Trimming removed 11 bases at V and 2 bases at J, with 10 bases between. This CDR3 comprises 11 residues. DNA of the CDR3: TGTGCCGCGGGACAGACCTACGAGCAGTACTTC. Amino acid sequence: CAAGQTYEQYF.

The V and J genes are TRBV5-1 and TRBJ1-1; the match to TRBD1 covers 7 bases. From germline, CDR1 is SGHRS and CDR2 YFSETQ. The ends lost 4 bases at V and 5 bases at J; junction bases unmatched: 20. The CDR3 is 18 amino acids. CDR3 nucleotide sequence: TGCGCCAGCAGCCTTTTCCGGGACAGCGACGATCAAAAGACTGAAGCTTTCTTT. Its translation: CASSLFRDSDDQKTEAFF.

The rearrangement links TRBV27 to TRBJ1-1; 7 nucleotides line up with TRBD1. J gave up 4 bases and V 2 bases, and 10 bases lay outside the gene matches. The CDR3 covers 16 residues. CDR1 and CDR2 (germline): MNHEY, SMNVEV (reference sequence). The CDR3 sequence: CASSLDPTKGATEAFF. In nucleotides, the CDR3 is TGTGCCAGCAGTTTAGATCCTACCAAGGGGGCCACTGAAGCTTTCTTT.

The chain combines TRBV5-1 with TRBJ2-3; a weak D match, TRBD2 (6 bases). CDR1 SGHRS and CDR2 YFSETQ come from the germline V gene. The CDR3 has 14 residues. The V end lost 4 bases, the J end lost 0 bases, and 9 bases lay between the germline ends. CDR3: CASSLGLSTDTQYF. CDR3 DNA: TGCGCCAGCAGCCTGGGACTTAGCACAGATACGCAGTATTTT.

This clone was seen a few times. V is TRBV4-3 and J is TRBJ2-5, with 10 bases matching TRBD1. CDR1 and CDR2 from the germline V gene are LGHNA and YSLEER. The V segment lost 0 bases and the J segment 4 bases; nucleotides outside the gene matches: 8. This CDR3 is built from 17 residues. The CDR3 reads CASSQDGDRDRGETQYF. CDR3 sequence (DNA): TGCGCCAGCAGCCAAGATGGGGACCGGGACAGGGGAGAGACCCAGTACTTC.

The V gene is TRBV21-1, the J gene TRBJ1-4; TRBD1 is the table's D call, not checked against the DNA. TRBV21-1 is tagged as a pseudogene. The CDR3 spans 16 residues. DNA for the CDR3: TGTGCCAGCAGCAGGCCTTCAGGCTCAACTAATGAAAAACTGTTTTTT. Residues: CASSRPSGSTNEKLFF.

The chain uses TRBV10-1 and TRBJ1-2; no firm D call. Trimming pared 6 bases from V and 4 bases from J, leaving 24 bases between. This CDR3 contains 17 residues. Germline-derived CDR1 and CDR2 are WNHNN and SYGVQD (reference sequence). The CDR3 protein is CASRTRAATEIPYGYTF. CDR3 in DNA: TGCGCCAGCAGGACTCGAGCAGCTACCGAAATTCCCTATGGCTACACCTTC.

J is TRBJ1-5 and V is TRBV11-2; maybe TRBD1 (6 bases). This CDR3 is 15 amino acids long. V lost 3 bases, J lost 1 base, and 10 bases lay in between. CDR1 is SGHAT, CDR2 FQNNGV, per germline. CDR3 nucleotides: TGTGCCAGCAGCTTGGCCGGACAGAGCAATCAGCCCCAGCATTTT. Encoded protein: CASSLAGQSNQPQHF.

The chain couples TRBV6-5 to TRBJ2-5; D is possibly TRBD1 (6 bases). Germline values: CDR1 MNHEY, CDR2 SVGAGI. The V gene lost 5 bases and the J gene lost 2 bases, with 12 bases spanning the gap. The CDR3 contains 14 residues. The CDR3, as DNA: TGTGCCAGCAGTCCCCGGGACATACAAGAGACCCAGTACTTC. Translated: CASSPRDIQETQYF.

This clone was detected once. The rearrangement uses TRBV5-1 and TRBJ2-7; 8 bases are a match to TRBD1. V dropped 3 bases and J dropped 4; count of bases not matched to a gene: 15. The CDR3 runs 17 residues. Germline V gene data show CDR1 as SGHRS and CDR2 as YFSETQ. The CDR3 region is CASSCDDPDRETYEQYF. In DNA form, the CDR3 reads TGCGCCAGCAGCTGCGATGACCCGGACAGGGAAACTTACGAGCAGTACTTC.

The chain carries TRBV6-1 and TRBJ1-1; 7 bases agree with TRBD1. The V segment lost 7 bases and the J segment 4 bases; nucleotides outside the gene matches: 0. CDR1 is MNHNS, CDR2 SASEGT, per germline. This CDR3 has 11 residues. The DNA of the CDR3 is TGTGCCAGCACAGGGGGCACTGAAGCTTTCTTT. Residues: CASTGGTEAFF.

V and J are TRBV6-5 and TRBJ1-2; D might be TRBD1 (6 bases). Germline CDR1 and CDR2: MNHEY and SVGAGI. CDR3 length: 15 amino acids. Trimming took off 2 bases at V and 5 bases at J, with 15 bases between the two ends. CDR3 protein: CASSYGQGGGYGYTF. As DNA, the CDR3 is TGTGCCAGCAGTTACGGGCAGGGAGGGGGGTATGGCTACACCTTC.

J is TRBJ2-3 and V is TRBV7-3; 14 bases map to TRBD2. CDR3 length equals 18 residues. Looked up from germline, CDR1 is SGHTA and CDR2 is FQGTGA. Trimming removed 2 bases from V and 7 bases from J; junction bases left unmatched: 11. CDR3 region: CASSLRLAGGHSRNTQYF. The CDR3 DNA reads TGTGCCAGCAGCTTACGACTAGCGGGGGGGCATTCTAGGAATACGCAGTATTTT.

This clone was seen only once. This chain connects TRBV7-2 to TRBJ2-1, with a tentative D call TRBD2 (5 bases). Per germline, CDR1 SGHTA and CDR2 FQGNSA. The V end was cut by 5 bases, the J end by 6 bases, with 8 bases between. CDR3 size: 12 residues. In nucleotides, the CDR3 is TGTGCCAGCAGCCGACGGGGCAATGAGCAGTTCTTC. Encoded protein: CASSRRGNEQFF.

This clone was detected only a few times. J is TRBJ1-1 and V is TRBV20-1; D unclear. V was trimmed by 3 bases and J by 4 bases, leaving 6 bases between them. The CDR3 contains 11 residues. The germline V gene has CDR1 DFQATT and CDR2 SNEGSKA (reference sequence). The CDR3 region is CSARGSTEAFF. Written as DNA, the CDR3 is TGCAGTGCTAGGGGGAGCACTGAAGCTTTCTTT.

The V and J genes are TRBV4-3 and TRBJ1-2, with 9 positions matching TRBD1. In germline, CDR1 is LGHNA, CDR2 YSLEER. The V and J ends lost 0 bases and 7 bases, in that order; junction bases with no gene match: 15. The CDR3 is 18 residues long. CDR3: CASSQDLGTGSFVRGYTF. The CDR3 DNA follows: TGCGCCAGCAGCCAAGATCTGGGGACAGGGAGTTTCGTGCGTGGCTACACCTTC.

V usage is TRBV5-8 and J usage is TRBJ2-5; TRBD2 aligns across 9 bases. Germline-derived CDR1 and CDR2 are SGHTS and YDEGEE. This CDR3 has 19 residues. V dropped 2 bases and J dropped 3; count of bases not matched to a gene: 17. The CDR3 DNA sequence: TGTGCCAGCAGCTTATCTCCGTCGGCGGGGGGGCCTTATAAAGAGACCCAGTACTTC. It yields the protein CASSLSPSAGGPYKETQYF.